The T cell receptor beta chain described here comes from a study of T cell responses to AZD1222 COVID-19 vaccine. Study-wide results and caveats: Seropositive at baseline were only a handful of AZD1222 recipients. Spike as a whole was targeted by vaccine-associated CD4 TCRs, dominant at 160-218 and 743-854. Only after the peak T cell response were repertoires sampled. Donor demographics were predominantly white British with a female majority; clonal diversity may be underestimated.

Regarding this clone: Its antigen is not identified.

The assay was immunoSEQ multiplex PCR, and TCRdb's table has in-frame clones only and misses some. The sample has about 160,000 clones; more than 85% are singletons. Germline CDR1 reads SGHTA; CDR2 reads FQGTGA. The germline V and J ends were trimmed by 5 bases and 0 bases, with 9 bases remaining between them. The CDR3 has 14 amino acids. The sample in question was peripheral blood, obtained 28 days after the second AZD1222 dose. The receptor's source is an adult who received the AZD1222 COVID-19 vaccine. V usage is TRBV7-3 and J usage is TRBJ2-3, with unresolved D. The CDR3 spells CASSAGPSTDTQYF. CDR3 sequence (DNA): TGTGCCAGCAGCGCCGGTCCGAGCACAGATACGCAGTATTTT.